Listed below are T cell receptor beta chains from one sample, sequenced in a study of CD8 T cells in ankylosing spondylitis. MiXCR, applied by TCRdb to the 5' RACE reads, yields one record per CDR3 protein. This table has fewer than 550,000 distinct CDR3 sequences, roughly 5.2% appearing once. Sequencing used blood, either unsorted or a sorted T cell fraction (not recorded which). The receptors originated from a male donor with ankylosing spondylitis. Each CDR3 is given with its conserved first and last residue.

cdr3_aa: CASSYLRTGPNEQYF; j_call: TRBJ2-7; v_call: TRBV6-2/TRBV6-3
cdr3_aa: CASSSSGAYNEQFF; j_call: TRBJ2-1; v_call: TRBV28
cdr3_aa: CASSPPGRGTGELFF; j_call: TRBJ2-2; v_call: TRBV7-2
cdr3_aa: CASSLPRGNEQFF; j_call: TRBJ2-1; v_call: TRBV5-5
cdr3_aa: CASSLGVLSTDTQYF; j_call: TRBJ2-3; v_call: TRBV5-1
cdr3_aa: CSARDPRKGGETQYF; j_call: TRBJ2-5; v_call: TRBV20-1
cdr3_aa: CASRGQTAYGYTF; j_call: TRBJ1-2; v_call: TRBV6-1
cdr3_aa: CASSFAGVNEKLFF; j_call: TRBJ1-4; v_call: TRBV5-1
cdr3_aa: CASSLSDPGKFNEQFF; j_call: TRBJ2-1; v_call: TRBV5-1
cdr3_aa: CSAPGQGNQPQHF; j_call: TRBJ1-5; v_call: TRBV20-1
cdr3_aa: CSARDPARRETQYF; j_call: TRBJ2-5; v_call: TRBV20-1
cdr3_aa: CASSASGARYNEQFF; j_call: TRBJ2-1; v_call: TRBV7-2
cdr3_aa: CASSPLRHARTQYF; j_call: TRBJ2-5; v_call: TRBV4-1
cdr3_aa: CASSRTLYQETQYF; j_call: TRBJ2-5; v_call: TRBV4-3
cdr3_aa: CASSQRERTSPLHF; j_call: TRBJ1-6; v_call: TRBV4-3
cdr3_aa: CSASRNEQYF; j_call: TRBJ2-7; v_call: TRBV20-1
cdr3_aa: CSARRREFYNEQFF; j_call: TRBJ2-1; v_call: TRBV20-1
cdr3_aa: CATSGTGTAKNIQYF; j_call: TRBJ2-4; v_call: TRBV15
cdr3_aa: CASFGNQETQYF; j_call: TRBJ2-5; v_call: TRBV25-1
cdr3_aa: CASSSNSRPGPETGGEQFF; j_call: TRBJ2-1; v_call: TRBV11-1
cdr3_aa: CASSLGGTANEKLFF; j_call: TRBJ1-4; v_call: TRBV2
cdr3_aa: CASSPGLAASTDTQYF; j_call: TRBJ2-3; v_call: TRBV5-1
cdr3_aa: CASSPRTGMTGELFF; j_call: TRBJ2-2; v_call: TRBV14
cdr3_aa: CASSFRARDRVADTQYF; j_call: TRBJ2-3; v_call: TRBV4-3
cdr3_aa: CASRPLRVMNTEAFF; j_call: TRBJ1-1; v_call: TRBV28
cdr3_aa: CASSPPLSYYEQYF; j_call: TRBJ2-7; v_call: TRBV18
cdr3_aa: CASSLGAVASGYTF; j_call: TRBJ1-2; v_call: TRBV5-1
cdr3_aa: CASGITSYEQYF; j_call: TRBJ2-7; v_call: TRBV6-1
cdr3_aa: CASSKARIYEQYF; j_call: TRBJ2-7; v_call: TRBV21-1